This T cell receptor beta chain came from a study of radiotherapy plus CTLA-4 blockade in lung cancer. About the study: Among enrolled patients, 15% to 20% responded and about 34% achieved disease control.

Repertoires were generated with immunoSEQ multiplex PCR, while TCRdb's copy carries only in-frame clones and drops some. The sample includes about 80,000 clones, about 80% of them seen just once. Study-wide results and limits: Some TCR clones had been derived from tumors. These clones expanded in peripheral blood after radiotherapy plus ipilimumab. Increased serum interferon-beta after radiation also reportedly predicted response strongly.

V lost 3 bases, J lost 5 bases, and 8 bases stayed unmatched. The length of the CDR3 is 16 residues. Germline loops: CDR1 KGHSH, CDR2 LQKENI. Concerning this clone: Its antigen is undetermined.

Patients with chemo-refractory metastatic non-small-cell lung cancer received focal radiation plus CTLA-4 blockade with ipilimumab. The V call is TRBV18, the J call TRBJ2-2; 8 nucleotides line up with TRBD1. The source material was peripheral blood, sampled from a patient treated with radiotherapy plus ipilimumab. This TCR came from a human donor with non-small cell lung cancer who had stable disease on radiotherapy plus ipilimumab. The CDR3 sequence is CASSPLETGETGELFF. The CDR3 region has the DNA TGTGCCAGCTCACCTTTGGAGACAGGGGAAACCGGGGAGCTGTTTTTT.